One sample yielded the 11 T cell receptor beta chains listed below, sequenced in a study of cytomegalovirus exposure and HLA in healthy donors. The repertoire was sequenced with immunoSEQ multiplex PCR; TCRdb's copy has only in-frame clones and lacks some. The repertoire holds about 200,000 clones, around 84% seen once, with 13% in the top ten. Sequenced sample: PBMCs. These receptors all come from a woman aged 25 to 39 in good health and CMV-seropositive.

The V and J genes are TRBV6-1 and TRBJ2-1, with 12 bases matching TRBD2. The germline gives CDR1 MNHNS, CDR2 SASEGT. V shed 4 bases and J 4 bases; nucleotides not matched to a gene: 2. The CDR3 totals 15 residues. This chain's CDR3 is CASSVLAGGYNEQFF. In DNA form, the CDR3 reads TGTGCCAGCAGTGTTCTAGCGGGAGGGTACAATGAGCAGTTCTTC.

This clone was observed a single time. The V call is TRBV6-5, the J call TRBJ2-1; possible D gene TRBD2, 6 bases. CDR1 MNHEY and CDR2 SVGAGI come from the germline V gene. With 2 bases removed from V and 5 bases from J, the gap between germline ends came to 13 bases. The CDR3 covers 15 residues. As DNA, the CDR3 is TGTGCCAGCAGTTACCGCCCCGGGGGTAACAATGAGCAGTTCTTC. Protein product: CASSYRPGGNNEQFF.

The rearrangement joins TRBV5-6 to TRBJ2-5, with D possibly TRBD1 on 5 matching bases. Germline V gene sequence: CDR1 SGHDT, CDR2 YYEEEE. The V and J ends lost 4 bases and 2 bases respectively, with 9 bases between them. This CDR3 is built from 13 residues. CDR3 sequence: CASSAYRQETQYF. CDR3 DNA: TGTGCCAGCAGCGCTTACAGGCAAGAGACCCAGTACTTC.

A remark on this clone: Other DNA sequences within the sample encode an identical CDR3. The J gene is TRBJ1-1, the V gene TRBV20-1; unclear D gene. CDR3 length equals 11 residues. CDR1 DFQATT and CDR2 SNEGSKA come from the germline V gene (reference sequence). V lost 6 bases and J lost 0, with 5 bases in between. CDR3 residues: CSATVNTEAFF. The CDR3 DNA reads TGCAGTGCCACAGTGAACACTGAAGCTTTCTTT.

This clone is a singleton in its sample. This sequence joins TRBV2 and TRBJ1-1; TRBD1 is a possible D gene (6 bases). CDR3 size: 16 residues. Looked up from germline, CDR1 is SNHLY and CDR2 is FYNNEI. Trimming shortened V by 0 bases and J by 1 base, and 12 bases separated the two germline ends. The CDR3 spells CASSEALQTGNTEAFF. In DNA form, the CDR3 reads TGTGCCAGCAGTGAAGCGCTTCAGACAGGGAACACTGAAGCTTTCTTT.

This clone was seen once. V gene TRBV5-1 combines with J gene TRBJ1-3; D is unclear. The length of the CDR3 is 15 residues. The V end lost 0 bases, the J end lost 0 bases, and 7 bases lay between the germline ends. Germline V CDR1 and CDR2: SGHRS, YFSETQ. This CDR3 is CASSLDSNSGNTIYF. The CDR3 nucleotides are TGCGCCAGCAGCTTGGACTCCAACTCTGGAAACACCATATATTTT.

The CDR3 bases are TGTGCCAGCAGTTATGGTTTTGGTTTTCAGGGGCTAAACACCGGGGAGCTGTTTTTT. Amino acid sequence: CASSYGFGFQGLNTGELFF. This chain joins TRBV28 and TRBJ2-2; weak D call: TRBD1 (6 bases). V gave up 4 bases and J gave up 2 bases, with 23 bases separating them. This CDR3 comprises 19 residues. Germline V gives CDR1 MDHEN, CDR2 SYDVKM.

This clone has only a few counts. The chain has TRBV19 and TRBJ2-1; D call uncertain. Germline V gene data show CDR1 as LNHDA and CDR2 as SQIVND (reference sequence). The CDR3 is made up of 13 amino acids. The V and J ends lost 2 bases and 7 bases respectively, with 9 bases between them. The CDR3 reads CASSIIRANEQFF. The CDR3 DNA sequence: TGTGCCAGTAGTATAATCCGCGCAAATGAGCAGTTCTTC.

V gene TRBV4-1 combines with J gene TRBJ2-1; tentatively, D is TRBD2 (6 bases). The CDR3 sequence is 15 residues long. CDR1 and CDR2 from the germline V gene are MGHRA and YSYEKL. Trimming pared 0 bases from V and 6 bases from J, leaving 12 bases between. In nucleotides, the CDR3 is TGCGCCAGCAGCCAAGATCTAGCGAGGGGCAATGAGCAGTTCTTC. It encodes CASSQDLARGNEQFF.

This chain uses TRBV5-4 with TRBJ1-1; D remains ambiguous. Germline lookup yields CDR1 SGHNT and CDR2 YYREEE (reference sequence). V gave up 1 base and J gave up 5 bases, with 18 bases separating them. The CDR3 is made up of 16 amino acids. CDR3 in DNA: TGTGCCAGCAGCTTGCTGGGATCTGGGCCGGGAACTGAAGCTTTCTTT. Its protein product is CASSLLGSGPGTEAFF.

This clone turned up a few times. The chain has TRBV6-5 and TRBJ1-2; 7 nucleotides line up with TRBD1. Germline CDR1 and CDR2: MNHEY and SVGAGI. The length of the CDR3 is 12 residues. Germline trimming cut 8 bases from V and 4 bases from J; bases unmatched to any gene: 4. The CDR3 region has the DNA TGTGCCAGCTCAGGGGGAACCTATGGCTACACCTTC. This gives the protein CASSGGTYGYTF.